This entry features one T cell receptor beta chain sequence. Enrollees, about 18 to 100 years old, lived in about two dozen US areas. Participants had their cohort set by participant-reported clinical history. The data are from a study of blood T cell repertoires in COVID-19. About the study: Acute-phase and convalescent COVID-19 samples originated in the United States, Italy and Spain.

Per the original data handling: Nucleated cell number was recorded as an estimate derived from reference gene primer amplification. The protocol was immunoSEQ multiplex PCR, while the TCRdb copy is restricted to in-frame clones and leaves out a portion. V and J calls and clone size are as listed in that table; D and trimming were resolved from the DNA. Found here are 450,000 to 600,000 clones, 87% of them singletons; the top ten hold 0.7%. Sequenced material: PBMCs or T cells enriched from blood (not recorded which). This receptor was identified in a young woman who had recovered from COVID-19.

CDR3 region: CASSSIRGGAYKDTQYF. CDR3 nucleotide sequence: TGTGCCAGCAGCTCTATTAGAGGGGGGGCCTACAAAGATACGCAGTATTTT. The rearrangement uses TRBV11-2 and TRBJ2-3; D is perhaps TRBD2 (7 bases). CDR3 length: 17 amino acids. Germline CDR1 reads SGHAT; CDR2 reads FQNNGV. Deletions cut 4 bases from V and 5 bases from J, with 22 bases between.